This is a list of T cell receptor beta chains from one sample in a study of identical twins. Via MiXCR, TCRdb re-called the 5' RACE reads, giving one row per CDR3 protein. The table has approximately 500,000 distinct CDR3 sequences, less than 25% seen once; the top ten hold 2.5% to 3.5%. These data were likewise used in another study, on T cells expressing NK-cell markers.

Input material: CD4+ T cells sorted from blood. The origin of the receptors is a woman younger than 30 in good health. CDR3s include the opening cysteine and the closing phenylalanine or tryptophan. The D gene is left open where the match is weak. A clone size is listed for some rows: how often the clone was seen (once, few, many), or a class if it is expanded.

TRBV27	.	TRBJ2-1	.	TGTGCCAGCAGCGGGAAAGGTTCGTACAATGAGCAGTTCTTC	CASSGKGSYNEQFF
TRBV20-1	.	TRBJ2-7	.	TGCAGTGCTAGTCCCTTTGGGGTCCCCTACGAGCAGTACTTC	CSASPFGVPYEQYF
TRBV6-1	TRBD2	TRBJ2-7	.	TGTGCCAGCAGTCGCTTATCCGGGACTAGCGGCTACGAGCAGTACTTC	CASSRLSGTSGYEQYF
TRBV19	TRBD2	TRBJ2-2	.	TGTGCCAGTAGCCCGGGGACTAGCGGGAGCACCGGGGAGCTGTTTTTT	CASSPGTSGSTGELFF
TRBV2	TRBD2	TRBJ2-4	.	TGTGCCAGCAGTAAAGCGGGAACACCCAAAAACATTCAGTACTTC	CASSKAGTPKNIQYF
TRBV20-1	.	TRBJ1-1	few	TGCAGTGCTAGCCGTCCGGGGAGGGTCACTGAAGCTTTCTTT	CSASRPGRVTEAFF
TRBV7-8	.	TRBJ2-1	.	TGTGCCAGCAGCCGTTACTCCTACAATGAGCAGTTCTTC	CASSRYSYNEQFF
TRBV20-1	TRBD2	TRBJ2-5	.	TGCAGTGCCACTAACCCGACTAGCGGGGGGGCCAGACGTGAGACCCAGTACTTC	CSATNPTSGGARRETQYF
TRBV20-1	TRBD2	TRBJ2-7	.	TGCAGTGGCTTCATAGCGGGCGAGCAGTACTTC	CSGFIAGEQYF
TRBV12-3/TRBV12-4	.	TRBJ1-4	.	TGTGGCAGCAGTTTTGCAGAAAAACTGTTTTTT	CGSSFAEKLFF
TRBV12-3/TRBV12-4	.	TRBJ1-5	.	TGTGCCAGCAGTACACAGGGTTTTCAGCCCCAGCATTTT	CASSTQGFQPQHF
TRBV7-9	.	TRBJ2-1	few	TGTGCCAGCAGGAATAGCGCTGAGCAGTTCTTC	CASRNSAEQFF
TRBV5-6	.	TRBJ2-1	few	TGTGCCAGCAGCTTCAACTACAACAATGAGCAGTTCTTC	CASSFNYNNEQFF
TRBV13	TRBD1	TRBJ2-3	few	TGTGCCAGCAGCCGTCCGGGGACAGGCATCACAGATACGCAGTATTTT	CASSRPGTGITDTQYF
TRBV28	TRBD1	TRBJ2-7	.	TGTGCCAGCAGAACAGGGGGAAGCCGATACGAGCAGTACTTC	CASRTGGSRYEQYF
TRBV5-4	TRBD2	TRBJ2-1	few	TGTGCCAGCAGCTTGGTGGGACTAGCGTCGAATGAGCAGTTCTTC	CASSLVGLASNEQFF
TRBV6-1	TRBD1	TRBJ2-7	.	TGTGCCATCCGGGACAGGGACTACGAGCAGTACTTC	CAIRDRDYEQYF
TRBV6-5	.	TRBJ2-7	.	TGTGCCAGCAGGGTTAGATCCGAGCAGTACTTC	CASRVRSEQYF
TRBV2	.	TRBJ1-2	.	TGTGCCAGCAGTTCCCAGGGGTCAGGGGGCTACACCTTC	CASSSQGSGGYTF
TRBV9	.	TRBJ2-1	few	TGTGCCAGCAGCGTAGTCTCCCCCACGGGAGAGCAGTTCTTC	CASSVVSPTGEQFF
TRBV12-3/TRBV12-4	.	TRBJ2-1	few	TGTGCCAGCAGTTTGAAGGGGGACGAGCAGTTCTTC	CASSLKGDEQFF
TRBV11-2	TRBD1	TRBJ1-1	few	TGTGCCAGCAGCTCAGCGGACAGGGCTGAAGCTTTCTTT	CASSSADRAEAFF
TRBV6-1	TRBD2	TRBJ2-2	.	TGTGCCAGCAGCCAGTACGGGACTAGCGGGAGAGCCGGGGAGCTGTTTTTT	CASSQYGTSGRAGELFF
TRBV29-1	.	TRBJ2-1	.	TGCAGCTCTACAGCCAGCGGGAATGAGCAGTTCTTC	CSSTASGNEQFF
TRBV12-3/TRBV12-4	TRBD1	TRBJ2-5	.	TGTGCCAGCAGTTTCCGTTGGACAGGGTTTGGAGAGACCCAGTACTTC	CASSFRWTGFGETQYF
TRBV9	TRBD2	TRBJ2-3	.	TGTGCCAGCAGCGTGGGCGGGAGTGGGGATACGCAGTATTTT	CASSVGGSGDTQYF
TRBV20-1	.	TRBJ2-1	.	TGCAGTGCTACCGAATTACAGGGAACCTACAATGAGCAGTTCTTC	CSATELQGTYNEQFF
TRBV20-1	.	TRBJ2-7	few	TGCAGTGCTAGAGTGGCGGCGGGGCAGCAAGAGCAGTACTTC	CSARVAAGQQEQYF
TRBV9	TRBD1	TRBJ2-7	.	TGTGCCAGCAGTAAAACAGGGGGCGAGCAGTACTTC	CASSKTGGEQYF
TRBV6-5	TRBD1	TRBJ1-1	.	TGTGCCAGCAGTTCCCGGGGGACAGGGGATAACACTGAAGCTTTCTTT	CASSSRGTGDNTEAFF
TRBV7-2	.	TRBJ2-5	.	TGTGCCAGCAGTCCAAACTTACAAGAGACCCAGTACTTC	CASSPNLQETQYF
TRBV4-3	.	TRBJ2-5	.	TGCGCCAGCAGCCAATTCAGTAACCAAGAGACCCAGTACTTC	CASSQFSNQETQYF
TRBV6-1	TRBD1	TRBJ2-3	.	TGTGCCAGCAGTGATGGACAGGGAGTTGCAGATACGCAGTATTTT	CASSDGQGVADTQYF
TRBV6-5	.	TRBJ2-3	many	TGTGCCAGCAGTATGGGAGATACGCAGTATTTT	CASSMGDTQYF
TRBV27	.	TRBJ2-7	.	TGTGCCAGCCGGATTGGGGGCCCAGTCTACGAGCAGTACTTC	CASRIGGPVYEQYF
TRBV10-2	.	TRBJ2-2	.	TGCGCCAGCACGGCGGGGGCCACGAACACCGGGGAGCTGTTTTTT	CASTAGATNTGELFF
TRBV29-1	.	TRBJ2-5	.	TGCAGCGTTGTGCTTTTGCGGGGCAACCAAGAGACCCAGTACTTC	CSVVLLRGNQETQYF
TRBV7-2	TRBD2	TRBJ2-7	few	TGTGCCAGCAGGTCAGGAGCGGGAGGATTCTACGAGCAGTACTTC	CASRSGAGGFYEQYF
TRBV18	.	TRBJ2-1	.	TGTGCCAGCTCAGCCAACCTGGAACGTCAGTTCTTC	CASSANLERQFF
TRBV14	.	TRBJ1-5	.	TGTGCCAGCAGCCAGGAAGGTAATCAGCCCCAGCATTTT	CASSQEGNQPQHF
TRBV2	.	TRBJ1-2	few	TGTGCCAGCACAGGGAACTATGGCTACACCTTC	CASTGNYGYTF
TRBV9	TRBD2	TRBJ2-4	few	TGTGCCAGCAGCGCCACCATTGGGGGAGCGGGGACGACTCTAGCCAAAAACATTCAGTACTTC	CASSATIGGAGTTLAKNIQYF
TRBV5-1	.	TRBJ2-7	few	TGCGCCAGCAGCCCAGATGGCAGCTCCTACGAGCAGTACTTC	CASSPDGSSYEQYF
TRBV6-1	.	TRBJ1-5	.	TGTGCCAGCAGTCCTGAATATAGCAATCAGCCCCAGCATTTT	CASSPEYSNQPQHF
TRBV7-2	.	TRBJ2-7	.	TGTGCCAGCAGCTTAATGGGTTCAGACTACGAGCAGTACTTC	CASSLMGSDYEQYF
TRBV5-1	.	TRBJ2-3	few	TGCGCCAGCAGCCTGGGAGCAGTCGGGGGCGGGACAGATACGCAGTATTTT	CASSLGAVGGGTDTQYF
TRBV20-1	TRBD2	TRBJ2-4	few	TGCAGTGCTAGAGATTGGCTAGCGGGAAGGGGAAACATTCAGTACTTC	CSARDWLAGRGNIQYF
TRBV5-4	.	TRBJ2-1	.	TGTGCCAGCAGCCCGAACCTGAACCCCGAGGATTTGGGGTTCTTC	CASSPNLNPEDLGFF